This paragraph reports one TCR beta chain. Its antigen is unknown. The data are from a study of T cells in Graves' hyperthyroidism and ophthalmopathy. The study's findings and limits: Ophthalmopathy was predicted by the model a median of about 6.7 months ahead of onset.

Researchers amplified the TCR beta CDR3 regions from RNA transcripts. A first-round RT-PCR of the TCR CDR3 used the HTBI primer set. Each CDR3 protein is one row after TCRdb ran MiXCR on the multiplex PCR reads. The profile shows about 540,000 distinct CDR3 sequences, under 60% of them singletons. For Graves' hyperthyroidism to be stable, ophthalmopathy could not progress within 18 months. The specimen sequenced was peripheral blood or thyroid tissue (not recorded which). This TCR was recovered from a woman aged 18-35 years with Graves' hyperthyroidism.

CDR3 amino acids: CSWLAVQPSEQYF. In nucleotides, the CDR3 is TGCAGCTGGCTAGCGGTCCAACCCAGCGAGCAGTACTTC. The V call is TRBV20-1, the J call TRBJ2-7; 7 bases align to TRBD2. The CDR3 runs 13 residues. CDR1 and CDR2 from the germline V gene are DFQATT and SNEGSKA (reference sequence).